These T cell receptor beta chains were read from a single sample in a study of memory CD4+ T cells and cytomegalovirus serostatus. Measured with immunoSEQ multiplex PCR; TCRdb has only the in-frame clones, and not every one. The sample lists just under 95,000 clones, over 70% seen once, with around 3.6% in the top ten. The sample taken for sequencing was memory CD4+ T cells from blood. The receptors shown here come from an adult in good health and CMV-seropositive. CDR3s include the opening cysteine and the closing phenylalanine or tryptophan. The D gene is left open where the match is weak.

>TRBJ1-6|12|TRBV6-5|TRBD1
CASWDSNSPLHF
>TRBJ1-1|13|TRBV28|NA
CASSRTLNTEAFF
>TRBJ1-1|15|TRBV2|NA
CASLLGAGLNTEAFF
>TRBJ2-5|16|TRBV2|TRBD2
CASSGASGNTQETQYF
>TRBJ2-1|13|TRBV19|NA
CASSPRTVNEQFF
>TRBJ2-5|14|TRBV7-3|TRBD1
CASSPGQAQETQYF
>TRBJ1-3|15|TRBV5-1|NA
CASRAGIADGNTIYF
>TRBJ1-5|15|TRBV6-1|NA
CASSERVDRDQPQHF
>TRBJ1-1|13|TRBV29-1|NA
CSVRGPLNTEAFF
>TRBJ1-1|12|TRBV19|NA
CASVTYSGEAFF
>NA|12|TRBV6-1|NA
CASSEMNYEQYF
>TRBJ1-1|14|TRBV30|NA
CACPSDRENTEAFF
>TRBJ2-3|17|TRBV7-9|TRBD2
CASSRLAGGLSTDTQYF
>TRBJ2-1|13|TRBV19|TRBD1
CASSRGQDREQFF
>TRBJ2-1|15|TRBV4-3|TRBD2
CASSQLAGGFYEQFF
>TRBJ2-5|14|TRBV19|TRBD2
CASRGGGRQETQYF
>TRBJ1-1|11|TRBV2|NA
CASSEAGEAFF
>TRBJ2-7|14|TRBV10-1|TRBD1
CASSNRTGLGEQYF
>TRBJ2-7|11|TRBV5-6|NA
CASSSNYEQYF
>TRBJ1-4|14|TRBV5-5|NA
CASSETAYNEKLFF
>TRBJ1-2|13|TRBV6-5|TRBD1
CASNAGRGYGYTF
>TRBJ1-5|13|TRBV5-1|NA
CASSFTVNQPQHF